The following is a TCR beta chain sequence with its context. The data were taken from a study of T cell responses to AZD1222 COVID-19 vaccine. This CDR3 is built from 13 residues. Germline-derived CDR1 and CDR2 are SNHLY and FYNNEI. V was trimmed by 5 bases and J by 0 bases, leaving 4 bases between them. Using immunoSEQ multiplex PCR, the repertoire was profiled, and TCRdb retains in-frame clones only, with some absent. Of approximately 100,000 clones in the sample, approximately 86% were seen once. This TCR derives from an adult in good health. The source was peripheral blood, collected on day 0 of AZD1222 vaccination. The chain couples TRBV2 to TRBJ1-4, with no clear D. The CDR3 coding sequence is TGTGCCAGCAGTCTAGCAACTAATGAAAAACTGTTTTTT. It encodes CASSLATNEKLFF.